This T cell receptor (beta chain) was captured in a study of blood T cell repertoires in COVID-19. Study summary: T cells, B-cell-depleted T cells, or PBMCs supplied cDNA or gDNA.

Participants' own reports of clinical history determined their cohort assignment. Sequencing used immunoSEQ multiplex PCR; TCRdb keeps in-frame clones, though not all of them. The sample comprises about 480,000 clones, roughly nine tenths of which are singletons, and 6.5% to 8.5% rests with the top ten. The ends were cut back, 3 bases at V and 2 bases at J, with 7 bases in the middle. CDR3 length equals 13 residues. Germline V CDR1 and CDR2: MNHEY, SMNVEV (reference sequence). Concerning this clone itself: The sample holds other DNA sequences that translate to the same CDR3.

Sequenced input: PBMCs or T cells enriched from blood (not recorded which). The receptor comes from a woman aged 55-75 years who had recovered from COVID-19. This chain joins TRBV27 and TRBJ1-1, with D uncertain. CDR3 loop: CASSFGGNTEAFF. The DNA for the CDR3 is TGTGCCAGCAGTTTCGGAGGAAACACTGAAGCTTTCTTT.